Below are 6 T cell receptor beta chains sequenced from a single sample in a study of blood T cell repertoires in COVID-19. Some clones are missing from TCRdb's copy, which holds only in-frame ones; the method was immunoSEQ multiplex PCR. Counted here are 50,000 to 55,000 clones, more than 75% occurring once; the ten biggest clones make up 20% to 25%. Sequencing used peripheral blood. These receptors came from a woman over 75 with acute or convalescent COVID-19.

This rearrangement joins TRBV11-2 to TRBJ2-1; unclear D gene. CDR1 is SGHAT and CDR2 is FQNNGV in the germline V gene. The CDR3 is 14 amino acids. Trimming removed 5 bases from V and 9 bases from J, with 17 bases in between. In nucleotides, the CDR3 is TGTGCCAGCAGCCTTGACCCAACCACGGGTGAGCAGTTCTTC. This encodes CASSLDPTTGEQFF.

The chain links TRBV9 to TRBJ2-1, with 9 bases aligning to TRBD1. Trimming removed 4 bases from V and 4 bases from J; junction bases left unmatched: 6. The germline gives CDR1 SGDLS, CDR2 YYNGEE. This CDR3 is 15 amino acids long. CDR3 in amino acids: CASSPGDRAYNEQFF. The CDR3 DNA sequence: TGTGCCAGCAGCCCGGGGGACAGGGCTTACAATGAGCAGTTCTTC.

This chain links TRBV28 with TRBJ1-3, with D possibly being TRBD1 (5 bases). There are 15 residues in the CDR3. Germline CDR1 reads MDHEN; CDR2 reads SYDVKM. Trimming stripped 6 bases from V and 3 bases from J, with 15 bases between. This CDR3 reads CASSSGRGFGNTIYF. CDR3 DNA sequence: TGTGCCAGCAGCTCCGGTAGGGGCTTTGGAAACACCATATATTTT.

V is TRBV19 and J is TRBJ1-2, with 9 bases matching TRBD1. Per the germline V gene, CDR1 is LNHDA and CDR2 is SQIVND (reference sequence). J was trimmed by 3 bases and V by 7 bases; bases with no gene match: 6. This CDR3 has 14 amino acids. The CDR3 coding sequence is TGTGCCAGTACCCCCACAGGGGGCGACTATGGCTACACCTTC. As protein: CASTPTGGDYGYTF.

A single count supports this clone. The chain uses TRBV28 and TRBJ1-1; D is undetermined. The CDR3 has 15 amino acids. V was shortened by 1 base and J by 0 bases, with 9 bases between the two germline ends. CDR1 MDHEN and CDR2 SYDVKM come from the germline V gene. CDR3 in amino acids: CASSLLRQLNTEAFF. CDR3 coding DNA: TGTGCCAGCAGTTTATTACGACAACTGAACACTGAAGCTTTCTTT.

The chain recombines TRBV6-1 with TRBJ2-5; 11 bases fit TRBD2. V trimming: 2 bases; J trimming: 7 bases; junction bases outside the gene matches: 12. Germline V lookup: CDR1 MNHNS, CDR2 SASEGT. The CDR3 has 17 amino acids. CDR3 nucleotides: TGTGCCAGCAGTGAACGGCTAGCGGGAGGCCGTTTAAGGACCCAGTACTTC. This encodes CASSERLAGGRLRTQYF.